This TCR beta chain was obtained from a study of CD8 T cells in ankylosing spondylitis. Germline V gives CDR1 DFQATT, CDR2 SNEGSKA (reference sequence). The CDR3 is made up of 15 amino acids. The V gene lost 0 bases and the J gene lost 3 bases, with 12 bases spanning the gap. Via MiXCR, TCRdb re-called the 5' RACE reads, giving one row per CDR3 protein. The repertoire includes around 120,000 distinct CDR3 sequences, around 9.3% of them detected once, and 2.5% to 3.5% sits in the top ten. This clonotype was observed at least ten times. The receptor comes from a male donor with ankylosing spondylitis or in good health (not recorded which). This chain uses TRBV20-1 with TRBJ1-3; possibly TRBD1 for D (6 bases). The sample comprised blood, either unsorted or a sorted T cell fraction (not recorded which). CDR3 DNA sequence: TGCAGTGCTAGAGATCCACAGGGATATGGAAACACCATATATTTT. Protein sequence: CSARDPQGYGNTIYF.